This is a list of T cell receptor beta chains from one sample in a study of T cell responses to AZD1222 COVID-19 vaccine. TCRdb's table, derived via immunoSEQ multiplex PCR, lists solely in-frame clones and lacks some. This table has 110,000 to 150,000 clones, 92% appearing once. The sample in question was peripheral blood, obtained on day 0 of AZD1222 vaccination. The receptors come from an adult in good health. Both conserved end residues are part of each CDR3. A D gene is named only where the DNA matches it firmly. Some rows have no size entry. The others give once, few or many, or a class for an expanded clone.

size,V,J,D,CDR3,DNA
.,TRBV12-3/TRBV12-4,TRBJ1-1,.,CASSIDVEAFF,TGTGCCAGCAGTATTGATGTTGAAGCTTTCTTT
.,TRBV7-2,TRBJ1-2,TRBD1,CASSLGGGGNYGYTF,TGTGCCAGCAGCTTAGGAGGGGGCGGAAACTATGGCTACACCTTC
.,TRBV11-2,TRBJ2-7,TRBD1,CASRLGRDRGFEQYF,TGTGCCAGCAGACTCGGCCGGGACAGGGGATTCGAGCAGTACTTC
.,TRBV3-1/TRBV3-2,TRBJ2-2,TRBD1,CASSLRTGDTGELFF,TGTGCCAGCAGCCTTAGGACAGGGGACACCGGGGAGCTGTTTTTT
.,TRBV5-5,TRBJ1-2,.,CASSPIMGASGYTF,TGTGCCAGCAGCCCGATCATGGGGGCGAGTGGCTACACCTTC
.,TRBV18,TRBJ1-2,TRBD1,CASSPPGTGGYGYTF,TGTGCCAGCTCCCCTCCGGGGACAGGGGGGTATGGCTACACCTTC
.,TRBV28,TRBJ1-1,.,CASSLPSSEAFF,TGTGCCAGCAGTTTGCCGTCCTCTGAAGCTTTCTTT
.,TRBV4-1,TRBJ1-4,.,CASSQDSVGSTNEKLFF,TGCGCCAGCAGCCAAGATAGTGTCGGGAGCACTAATGAAAAACTGTTTTTT
.,TRBV6-2/TRBV6-3,TRBJ1-4,.,CASSYAAYSEKLFF,TGTGCCAGCAGTTACGCGGCTTATAGCGAAAAACTGTTTTTT
.,TRBV9,TRBJ2-7,.,CASSVYEQYF,TGTGCCAGCAGCGTATACGAGCAGTACTTC
.,TRBV6-2/TRBV6-3,TRBJ2-3,.,CASSYSGDTQYF,TGTGCCAGCAGTTACTCAGGGGATACGCAGTATTTT
.,TRBV9,TRBJ2-2,.,CASSVATRGPPELFF,TGTGCCAGCAGCGTAGCTACCCGGGGGCCACCGGAGCTGTTTTTT
.,TRBV6-5,TRBJ2-7,TRBD1,CASSYSSGTGGYEQYF,TGTGCCAGCAGTTACTCGTCCGGGACAGGGGGCTACGAGCAGTACTTC
.,TRBV19,TRBJ2-7,TRBD2,CASSMAGTSNYEQYF,TGTGCCAGTAGTATGGCCGGGACTAGCAACTACGAGCAGTACTTC
.,TRBV2,TRBJ1-2,.,CASKTGMNYGYTF,TGTGCCAGCAAGACAGGCATGAACTATGGCTACACCTTC
once,TRBV20-1,TRBJ2-2,.,CSARDTGELFF,TGCAGTGCTAGAGACACCGGGGAGCTGTTTTTT